One and the same sample provided the 4 T cell receptor beta chains below, sequenced in a study of response to subunit inactivated influenza vaccine. Each CDR3 protein is one row after TCRdb ran MiXCR on the RT-PCR reads. Of about 570,000 distinct CDR3 sequences in the sample, around 11% were seen once. This same sample was also part of a study on T cells expressing NK-cell markers. As that report states: It was by 5'RACE template switching with UMIs that TCR beta cDNA was made.

The sequencing used PBMCs from blood, collected on the day of vaccination. The receptor source for this set is a man in his forties or fifties who received an inactivated influenza vaccine.

This clonotype was seen a few times. A junction end diverges from the germline sequence, so it may reflect a read error. This chain connects TRBV7-3 to TRBJ2-3; the match to TRBD2 covers 8 bases. The CDR3 totals 15 residues. Germline CDR1 is SGHTA and CDR2 is FQGTGA. The CDR3 spells CASSLVGGRLDTQYF. CDR3 DNA sequence: TGTGCCAGTAGCTTAGTGGGCGGGAGGTTAGATACGCAGTATTTT. Supplemented by reference TRBV7-3 and TRBJ2-3, the full variable domain reads GAGVSQTPSNKVTEKGKYVELRCDPISGHTALYWYRQSLGQGPEFLIYFQGTGAADDSGLPNDRFFAVRPEGSVSTLKIQRTERGDSAVYLCASSLVGGRLDTQYFGPGTRLTVL.

The rearrangement joins TRBV12-3 or TRBV12-4 to TRBJ2-5; the D gene could be TRBD1 or TRBD2 (5 bases each). This CDR3 is 13 amino acids long. The germline V and J ends were trimmed by 7 bases and 3 bases, with 12 bases remaining between them. The CDR3 nucleotides read TGTGCCAGCACCACAGGAGGTAAAGAGACCCAGTACTTC. This sequence encodes CASTTGGKETQYF.

The rearrangement joins TRBV21-1 to TRBJ2-3; the table calls TRBD2, which could not be checked here. TRBV21-1 is a pseudogene. CDR3 size: 15 residues. The CDR3 DNA reads as TGTGCCAGCAGCCCGAAGGCCCAGCACACAGATACGCAGTATTTT. This translates into CASSPKAQHTDTQYF.

This clonotype showed up just a few times. The chain couples TRBV12-3 or TRBV12-4 to TRBJ1-2; TRBD1 aligns across 10 bases. J lost 8 bases, V lost 6 bases, and 9 bases had no gene match. This CDR3 spans 14 amino acids. The CDR3 DNA reads TGTGCCAGCAGGTCGACAGGGGGCTATCTGGGCTACACCTTC. Its protein product is CASRSTGGYLGYTF.